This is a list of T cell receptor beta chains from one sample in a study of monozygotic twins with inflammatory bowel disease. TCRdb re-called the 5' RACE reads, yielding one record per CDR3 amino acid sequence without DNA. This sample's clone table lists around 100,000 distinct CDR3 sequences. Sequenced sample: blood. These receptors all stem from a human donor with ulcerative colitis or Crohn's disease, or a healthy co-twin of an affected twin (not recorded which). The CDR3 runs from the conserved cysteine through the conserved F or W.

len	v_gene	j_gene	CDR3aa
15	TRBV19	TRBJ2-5	CASSSSSAPFMTQYF
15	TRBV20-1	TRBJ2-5	CSASSGRVGQETQYF
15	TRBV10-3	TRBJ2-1	CAISEGLTGVDEQFF
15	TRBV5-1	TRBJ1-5	CASKPLTDSNQPQHF
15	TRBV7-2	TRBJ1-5	CASSLGDRASQPQHF
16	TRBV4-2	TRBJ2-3	CASSQDGPGGTDTQYF
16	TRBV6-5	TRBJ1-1	CASSSLPGQGTYEAFF
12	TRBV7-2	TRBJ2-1	CASSLGGDEQFF
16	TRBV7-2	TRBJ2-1	CASSKLAGGIWNEQFF
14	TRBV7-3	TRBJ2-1	CASSLAHLDNEQFF
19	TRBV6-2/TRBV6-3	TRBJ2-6	CASSYSIEQGGLGANVLTF
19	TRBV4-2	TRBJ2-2	CASSRGGGRLAGGPGELFF
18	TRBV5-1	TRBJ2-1	CASSQQTSGRSSYNEQFF
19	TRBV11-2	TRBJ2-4	CASSSSGEGAPYRAYIQYF
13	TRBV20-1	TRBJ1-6	CSAFELMHSPLHF
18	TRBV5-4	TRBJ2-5	CASSLEGLAGGRGETQYF
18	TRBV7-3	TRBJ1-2	CASSPRGGSLQSGYGYTF
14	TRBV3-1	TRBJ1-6	CASSQVSSLTPLHF
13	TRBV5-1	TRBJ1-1	CASSSTGDTEAFF
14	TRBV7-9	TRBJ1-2	CASSRQELGMGTTF
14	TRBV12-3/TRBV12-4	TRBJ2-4	CASSFRDRENIQYF
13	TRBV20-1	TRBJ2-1	CSDRGRLGNEQFF
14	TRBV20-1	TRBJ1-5	CSAKGQGINQPQHF
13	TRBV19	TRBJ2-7	CASSSGRNYEQYF
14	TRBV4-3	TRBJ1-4	CASSHGPGGEKLFF
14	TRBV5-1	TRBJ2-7	CASSLWGQTYEQYF
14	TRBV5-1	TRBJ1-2	CASSLYQAKYGYTF
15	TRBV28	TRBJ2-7	CASTLARDRSCEQYF
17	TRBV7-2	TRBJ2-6	CASSGGLISSGANVLTF
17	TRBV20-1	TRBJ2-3	CSAPDQGSYYQPDTQYF
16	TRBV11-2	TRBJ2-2	CASTLVAGGYTGELFF
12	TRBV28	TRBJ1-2	CASSPPDYGYTF
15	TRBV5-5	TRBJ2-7	CASSSRTGGSYEQYF
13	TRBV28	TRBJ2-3	CATLFPLTDTQYF
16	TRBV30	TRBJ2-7	CAWSGGDERDSYEQYF
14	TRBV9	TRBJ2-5	CASSVSPSGETQYF
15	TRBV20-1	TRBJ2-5	CSADGLAGTQETQYF
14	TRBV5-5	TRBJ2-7	CASSLVRSNYEQYF
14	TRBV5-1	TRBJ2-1	CASSLRSSWNEQFF
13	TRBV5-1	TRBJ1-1	CASMGDLNTEAFF
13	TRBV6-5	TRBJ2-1	CASILRPGNEQFF
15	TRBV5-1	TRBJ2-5	CASSLRGSEQETQYF